This TCR beta chain was captured in a study of blood T cells in healthy people across ages. Findings of the study overall: Estimated diversity, derived from one million T cells, was regarded as an underestimate.

This clonotype was seen a handful of times. What it binds is unknown. Each donor had 7.5 to 10 milliliters of peripheral blood drawn. Germline V gives CDR1 SGHTA, CDR2 FQGTGA. With V trimmed by 3 bases and J by 2 bases, 10 bases remained unmatched. This CDR3 region has 17 residues. With a J-beta primer mix and a sample-barcoded 5' primer, a second PCR ran about 6 to 11 cycles. TCRdb re-called the 5' RACE reads with MiXCR, one entry per CDR3 protein. Altogether 800,000 or so distinct CDR3 sequences are present, 46% being singletons, with the ten largest covering approximately 18%. V and J are TRBV7-3 and TRBJ1-2; 9 bases fit TRBD1. The sample was blood. This TCR came from a man older than 75 in good health. CDR3 amino acids: CASSFTGTGQENYGYTF. CDR3 DNA: TGTGCCAGCAGCTTCACCGGGACAGGGCAGGAGAACTATGGCTACACCTTC.